This T cell receptor beta chain was sequenced in a study of T cells in Graves' hyperthyroidism and ophthalmopathy (dated 2019 in TCRdb). Background for the entire study: To identify distinguishing TCR V-J signatures, a discovery cohort of around 100 patients was used, comprising 43 with Graves' ophthalmopathy and 57 with stable Graves' hyperthyroidism. An independent validation cohort of some 18 hyperthyroidism patients and 17 patients who later progressed to ophthalmopathy tested prospective prediction of ophthalmopathy. For training and testing, the 100 or so patients in the discovery cohort were randomly divided in a 7:3 ratio. In about 6 Graves' hyperthyroidism patients, the study also compared T-cell repertoires from thyroid tissue with T-cell repertoires from blood. After sampling, hyperthyroidism patients received methimazole starting at 30 mg daily, and ophthalmopathy patients received high-dose intravenous methylprednisolone. According to the paper, TCR Vbeta CDR3 sequencing was carried out on over 130 peripheral blood samples, which came from approximately 41 ophthalmopathy, around 74 hyperthyroidism and 17 progressor patients. Broad study findings and their caveats: In validation, the model predicted progression to ophthalmopathy a median of approximately 6.6 months before onset, with 70% to 71% sensitivity and roughly 72% specificity. Ophthalmopathy was separated from stable hyperthyroidism by a 13 V-J signature model, with approximately 89% sensitivity and approximately 81% specificity obtained in cross-validation and 80%/75% obtained in testing. Sample size was not statistically predetermined, and blinding of investigators to group allocation was not performed. Blood samples also contained most of the expanded thyroid clonotypes (frequency above 0.001), which suggests that blood repertoires may reflect thyroid immune responses.

The TCR beta CDR3 regions were amplified from the RNA transcripts. A first-round RT-PCR of the TCR CDR3 used the HTBI primer set with the Qiagen OneStep RT-PCR kit. A second multiplex PCR round built the libraries, followed by size selection and purification. Libraries were sequenced paired-end with 100 bp reads on an Illumina HiSeq2000. Per the authors' processing: SOAPnuke was used to process the raw data, with reads discarded if the reads contained adapters or uncalled bases, had a mean Phred below 15, or lacked an exact constant-primer or identifier match. High-quality paired reads were merged with COPE v1.2.5, and unique nucleotide sequences were defined as clonotypes. MiTCR v1.1 was used to align clonotypes to the IMGT TRBV, TRBD and TRBJ reference segments. Only V-J combinations with frequency above 0.0001, covering 99.2% of repertoires, were analysed. A TCS score was defined as the ratio of F50 (clonal expansion) to E x V (chaos), with BLOSUM62-based TCRdist applied between CDR3 peptides within each V-J. Welch's t-statistics and random forest reduced roughly 540 V-J features to 10 to 15, which were used in a naive Bayes classifier (R e1071). TCRdb's own reprocessing of the public reads used fastp at Q25 and MiXCR and kept productive beta chains. Each CDR3 protein appears once, grouped with its most common genes and DNA. TCRdb, not the authors, supplied the V and J calls. This sample is represented by some 510,000 distinct CDR3 sequences; 40% to 55% of them were singletons. The ten largest clones take up nearly 8.5% of the sample.

This clonotype was seen many times. Its antigen remains unidentified. No base-level quality is on record; no much larger clone is a single base apart. Compared with germline, V lacks 2 bases and J lacks 8 bases; bases without a gene match: 1. As encoded in the germline V gene, CDR1 is KGHDR while CDR2 is SFDVKD. The CDR3 starts with the cysteine, ends with the phenylalanine, and has 13 residues. CDR3 DNA only is kept here, 39 bases in frame from base 1. Stable Graves' hyperthyroidism was defined as no progression to ophthalmopathy during 18 months of follow-up. Hyperthyroidism patients were newly diagnosed, with disease duration under 2 months, and aged 18 to 65 years. Exclusion was applied to patients with uncontrolled infections, other autoimmune diseases, pregnancy or lactation. Diagnoses relied on clinical symptoms, serum thyroxine and TRAb, thyroid ultrasound and orbital computed tomography. Total RNA was extracted with Trizol reagent, and quality was checked on an Agilent 2100 Bioanalyzer.

The clonotype originates from a woman aged 18-30 years with Graves' hyperthyroidism. Donor details come from another sample of the same person, matched by shared clones. The sequence is built from TRBV24-1 and TRBJ1-1; 10 central nucleotides agree with TRBD1. Sequenced material: peripheral blood or thyroid tissue (not recorded which). Here is the DNA: TGTGCCACCAGTGATTCGGGACAGGGGGAAGCTTTCTTT. The resulting protein is CATSDSGQGEAFF.